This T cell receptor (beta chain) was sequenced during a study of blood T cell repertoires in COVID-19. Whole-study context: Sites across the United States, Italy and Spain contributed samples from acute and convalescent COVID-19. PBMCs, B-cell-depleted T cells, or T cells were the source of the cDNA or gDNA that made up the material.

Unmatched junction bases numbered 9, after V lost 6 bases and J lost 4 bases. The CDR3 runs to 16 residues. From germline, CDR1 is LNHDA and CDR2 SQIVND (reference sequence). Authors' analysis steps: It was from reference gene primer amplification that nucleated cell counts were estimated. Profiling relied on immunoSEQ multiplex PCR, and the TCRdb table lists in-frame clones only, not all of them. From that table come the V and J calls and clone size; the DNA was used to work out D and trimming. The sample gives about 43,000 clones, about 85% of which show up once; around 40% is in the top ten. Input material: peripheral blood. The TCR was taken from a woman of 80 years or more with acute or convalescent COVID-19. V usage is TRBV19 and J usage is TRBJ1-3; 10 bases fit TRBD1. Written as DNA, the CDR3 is TGTGCCAGTAGACCCCCGGGACAGGGGATCGGAAACACCATATATTTT. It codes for CASRPPGQGIGNTIYF.